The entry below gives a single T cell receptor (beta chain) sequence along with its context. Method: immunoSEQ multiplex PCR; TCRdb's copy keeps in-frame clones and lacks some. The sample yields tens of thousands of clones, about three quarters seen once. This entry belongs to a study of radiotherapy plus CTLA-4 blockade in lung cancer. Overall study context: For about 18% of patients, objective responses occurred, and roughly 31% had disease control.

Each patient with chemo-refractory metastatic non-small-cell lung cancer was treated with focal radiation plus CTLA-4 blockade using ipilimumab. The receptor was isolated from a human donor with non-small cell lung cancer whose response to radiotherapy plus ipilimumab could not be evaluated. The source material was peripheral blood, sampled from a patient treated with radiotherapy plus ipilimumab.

CDR3 residues: CASSLGTSGYEQYF. CDR3 nucleotides: TGCGCCAGCAGCTTGGGGACTAGCGGGTACGAGCAGTACTTC. The gene calls are TRBV5-1 and TRBJ2-7; 11 bases are a match to TRBD2. Unmatched junction bases numbered 0, after V lost 0 bases and J lost 4 bases. This CDR3 is 14 amino acids long. Germline values: CDR1 SGHRS, CDR2 YFSETQ.